This paragraph covers one T cell receptor beta chain sequence. Its antigen is still unknown. Recipients were bled about 28 days pretransplant and at posttransplant days 30, 100, 180. This entry comes from a study of T cell clonotyping in hematopoietic cell transplantation. Study conclusions and caveats: Recipient TCR diversity dropped after transplant; expanded clonotypes rose from day 30 to 180. At the given depth, recipient repertoires were over 95% de novo clonotypes. CD4 and CD8 repertoire contributions could not be separated without sorting.

The CDR3 is 12 residues long. From germline, CDR1 is SQVTM and CDR2 ANQGSEA. The V end was cut by 4 bases, the J end by 8 bases, with 14 bases between. The repertoire was sequenced with immunoSEQ multiplex PCR; TCRdb's copy has only in-frame clones and lacks some. The profile shows over 10,000 clones, approximately 83% of them singletons. The sequencing used PBMCs, collected 100 days after allogeneic stem cell transplant. This TCR derives from a female patient aged 40-49 years who had an allogeneic stem cell transplant from a related donor, so T cells may come from the graft donor. Some clones in this sample may be carry-over from other donors' samples. The chain combines TRBV29-1 with TRBJ1-2; weak D call: TRBD1 (6 bases). The CDR3 DNA follows: TGCAGCGTTGCAGAGACAGGCTGGGGCTACACCTTC. Translated: CSVAETGWGYTF.